This record covers a single TCR beta chain. This sample is drawn from a study of cytomegalovirus exposure and HLA in healthy donors. The PCR ran on 60 Vbeta and 13 Jbeta primers. Profiled with immunoSEQ multiplex PCR; TCRdb holds only in-frame clones, not every one. Among 150,000 to 160,000 clones listed, more than 75% were seen once. Sequenced input: PBMCs. This clonotype originated in a young man in good health and CMV-seropositive.

The CDR3 protein is CASSPYMNSNQPQHF. The DNA for the CDR3 is TGTGCCAGCAGTCCGTACATGAATAGCAATCAGCCCCAGCATTTT. V is TRBV28 and J is TRBJ1-5; D is unclear. The CDR3 extends over 15 amino acids. V lost 5 bases and J 0 bases, leaving 11 bases between the germline ends. The germline CDR1 and CDR2 sequences are MDHEN and SYDVKM.